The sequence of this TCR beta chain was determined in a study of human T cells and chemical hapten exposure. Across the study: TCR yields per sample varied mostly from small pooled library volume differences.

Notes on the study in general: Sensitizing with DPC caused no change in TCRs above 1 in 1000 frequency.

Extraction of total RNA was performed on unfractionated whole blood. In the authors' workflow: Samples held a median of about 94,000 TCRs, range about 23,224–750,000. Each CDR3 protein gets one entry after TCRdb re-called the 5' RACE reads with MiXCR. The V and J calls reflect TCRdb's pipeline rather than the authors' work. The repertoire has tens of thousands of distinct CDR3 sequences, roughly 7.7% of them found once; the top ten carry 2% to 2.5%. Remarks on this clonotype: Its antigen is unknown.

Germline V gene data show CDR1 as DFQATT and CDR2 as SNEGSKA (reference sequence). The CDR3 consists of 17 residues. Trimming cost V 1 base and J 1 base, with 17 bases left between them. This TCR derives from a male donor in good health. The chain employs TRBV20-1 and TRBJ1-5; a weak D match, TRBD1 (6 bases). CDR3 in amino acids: CSARVDSRTASNQPQHF. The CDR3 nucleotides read TGCAGTGCTAGAGTTGACTCTAGGACAGCGAGCAATCAGCCCCAGCATTTT.